This TCR beta chain was observed in a study of a mutant IDH1 vaccine in newly diagnosed glioma. Sample time point: week 5, during vaccination. Each vaccine dose was 300 ug of mutant IDH1 20-mer peptide, with topical imiquimod. Method: immunoSEQ multiplex PCR; TCRdb's copy keeps in-frame clones and lacks some. The table records roughly 50,000 clones, just under 80% of them present only once. This clone was seen a handful of times. Its antigen remains unidentified. Germline assignment: CDR1 LGHNT and CDR2 FRNRAP. The CDR3 length is 14 residues. Trimming took 5 bases from V and 4 from J, leaving 14 bases between them.

The chain couples TRBV12-5 to TRBJ1-1, with a possible D match to TRBD1 (6 bases). The sample was PBMCs, taken from a glioma patient whose treatment included an IDH1 peptide vaccine. This receptor was taken from a woman aged 40-49 years with glioma. The CDR3 sequence: CASGLYRVGTEAFF. The CDR3 nucleotides read TGTGCTAGTGGTCTGTACAGGGTCGGCACTGAAGCTTTCTTT.